This T cell receptor (beta chain) was captured in a study of T cell changes during pregnancy in multiple sclerosis. Germline CDR1 is SGHTA and CDR2 is FQGNSA. The CDR3 covers 13 residues. V was trimmed by 4 bases and J by 1 base, leaving 7 bases between them. Sequencing used immunoSEQ multiplex PCR; TCRdb keeps in-frame clones, though not all of them. The data hold about 60,000 clones, with roughly 88% observed a single time. This receptor was taken from a female donor in good health, enrolled as a control in a pregnancy study. The starting material was peripheral blood, obtained in the third trimester of pregnancy. The chain uses TRBV7-2 and TRBJ1-1; the D is unclear. The CDR3 nucleotides read TGTGCCAGCAGCTCTAGTCGGAACACTGAAGCTTTCTTT. Amino acids: CASSSSRNTEAFF.